This TCR beta chain was captured in a study of HIV-infected patients and healthy controls. This clonotype occurred many times. cDNA was made from about 500 ng RNA using alpha and beta constant primers. Separate chain-specific third strand synthesis with multiplexing indices produced the alpha and beta libraries. A single record per CDR3 protein comes from TCRdb applying MiXCR to the 5' RACE reads. The table lists 9,500 to 13,000 distinct CDR3 sequences, roughly 5.6% of them singletons, with approximately 14% in the top ten. Whole blood was used without fractionation, so all unsorted peripheral T cells were included. This CDR3 has 14 residues. The V gene lost 5 bases and the J gene lost 10 bases, with 19 bases spanning the gap. CDR1 WSHSY and CDR2 SAAADI come from the germline V gene.

The chain joins TRBV10-2 to TRBJ2-3; D perhaps matches TRBD1 (5 bases). The sequence derives from an adult with HIV infection. The source was blood, collected before antiretroviral therapy. The CDR3 region is CASSTGWVEAAQYF. The CDR3 DNA reads TGCGCCAGCAGTACAGGTTGGGTTGAAGCTGCGCAGTATTTT.